This TCR beta chain derives from a study of T cells after yellow fever vaccination. Study-wide findings and caveats: Weaker overall was a secondary response that nonetheless peaked faster, on day 5 versus 15. Among all clonotypes, a small share was observed in both CD4 and CD8 compartments.

5'RACE template switching generated TCR cDNA, adding a universal primer site and UMIs. TCRdb re-called the 5' RACE reads through MiXCR, storing one row per CDR3 protein. The sample holds roughly 320,000 distinct CDR3 sequences; around 11% are singletons and the top ten take approximately 3.3%. This clonotype appeared many times. The antigen remains unidentified. CDR1 is DFQATT, CDR2 SNEGSKA, per germline (reference sequence). Trimming left V 5 bases short and J 7 bases short, with 14 bases between. This CDR3 is 12 amino acids long. The sequenced sample was CD4+ T cells sorted from PBMCs, obtained 45 days after the yellow fever booster vaccination. J is TRBJ1-1 and V is TRBV20-1, with D possibly matching TRBD1 (6 bases). The TCR sequence derives from a man younger than 35 who received the YFV17D yellow fever vaccine. The CDR3 region is CSAPQGTYEAFF. Here the CDR3 DNA reads TGCAGTGCTCCACAGGGTACCTATGAAGCTTTCTTT.